The subject of this entry is one T cell receptor beta chain. This entry belongs to a study of shared clonotypes between healthy human individuals. The CDR3 covers 12 residues. Germline V lookup: CDR1 SQVTM, CDR2 ANQGSEA. The V end lost 4 bases, the J end lost 2 bases, and 9 bases lay between the germline ends. It was CD45RO-negative cells, positively selected for CCR7, that made up naive CD8 cells, with terminally differentiated effector memory CD45RA+ cells excluded. Over several immunoSEQ plates, each subset's genomic DNA was distributed in even portions. The method was immunoSEQ multiplex PCR; TCRdb's version includes in-frame clones alone and lacks a portion of them. The sample holds roughly 1,800,000 clones, about 95% seen once.

Sequenced: naive CD8+ T cells sorted from blood. The chain joins TRBV29-1 to TRBJ2-7, with TRBD1 as a possible D gene (5 bases). This TCR derives from a man aged 18-30 years in good health. The CDR3 bases are TGCAGCGTTGTCGACAGAACCTACGAGCAGTACTTC. It codes for CSVVDRTYEQYF.